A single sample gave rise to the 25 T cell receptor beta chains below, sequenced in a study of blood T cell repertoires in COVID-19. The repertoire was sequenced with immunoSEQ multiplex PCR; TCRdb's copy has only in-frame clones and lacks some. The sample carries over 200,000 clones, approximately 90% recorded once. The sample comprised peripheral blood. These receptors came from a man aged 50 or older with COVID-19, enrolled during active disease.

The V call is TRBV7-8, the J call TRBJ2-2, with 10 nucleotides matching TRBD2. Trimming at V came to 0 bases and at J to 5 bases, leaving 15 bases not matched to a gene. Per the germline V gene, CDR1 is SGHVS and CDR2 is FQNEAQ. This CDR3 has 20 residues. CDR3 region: CASSLAVASGSVSWTGELFF. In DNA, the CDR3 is TGTGCCAGCAGCTTAGCGGTGGCTAGCGGGAGTGTGTCGTGGACCGGGGAGCTGTTTTTT.

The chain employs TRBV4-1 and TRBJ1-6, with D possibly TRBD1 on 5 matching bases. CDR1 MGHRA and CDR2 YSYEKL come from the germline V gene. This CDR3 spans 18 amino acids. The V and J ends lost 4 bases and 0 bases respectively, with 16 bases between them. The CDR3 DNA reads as TGCGCCAGCAGCCCGGTGCAGGGTGCAAGCTCCTATAATTCACCCCTCCACTTT. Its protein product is CASSPVQGASSYNSPLHF.

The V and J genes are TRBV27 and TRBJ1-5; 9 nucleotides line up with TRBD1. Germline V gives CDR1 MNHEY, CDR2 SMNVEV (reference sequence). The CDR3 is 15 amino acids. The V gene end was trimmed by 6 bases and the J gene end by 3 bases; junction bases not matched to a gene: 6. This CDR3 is CASSWGQGNNQPQHF. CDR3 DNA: TGTGCCAGCAGCTGGGGACAGGGAAACAATCAGCCCCAGCATTTT.

The CDR3 spells CASSRDSQSYNEQFF. Here the CDR3 DNA reads TGTGCCAGCAGCCGGGACTCCCAGTCCTACAATGAGCAGTTCTTC. The V and J genes are TRBV5-4 and TRBJ2-1, with D possibly matching TRBD2 (6 bases). The CDR3 is 15 residues long. The germline gives CDR1 SGHNT, CDR2 YYREEE (reference sequence). V lost 4 bases to trimming and J lost 1 base, with 12 bases between them. The variable domain in full, with the rest retrieved from reference TRBV5-4 and TRBJ2-1, is ETGVTQSPTHLIKTRGQQVTLRCSSQSGHNTVSWYQQALGQGPQFIFQYYREEENGRGNFPPRFSGLQFPNYSSELNVNALELDDSALYLCASSRDSQSYNEQFFGPGTRLTVL.

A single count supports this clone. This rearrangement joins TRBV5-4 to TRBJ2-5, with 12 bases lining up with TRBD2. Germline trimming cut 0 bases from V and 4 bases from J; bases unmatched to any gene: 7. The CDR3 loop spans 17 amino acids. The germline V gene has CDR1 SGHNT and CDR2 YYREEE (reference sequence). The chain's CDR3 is CASSLGLAGEGLETQYF. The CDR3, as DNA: TGTGCCAGCAGCTTGGGACTAGCGGGGGAAGGGTTAGAGACCCAGTACTTC.

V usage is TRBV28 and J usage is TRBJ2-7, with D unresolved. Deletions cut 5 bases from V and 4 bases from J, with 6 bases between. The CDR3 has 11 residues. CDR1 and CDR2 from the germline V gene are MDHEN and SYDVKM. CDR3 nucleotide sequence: TGTGCCAGCAGTCAGGTGTACGAGCAGTACTTC. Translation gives CASSQVYEQYF.

CDR3 DNA: TGTGCCAGCAGCCTAGCGGGAGCAGGGGAAGCTTTCTTT. Residues: CASSLAGAGEAFF. This chain connects TRBV6-5 to TRBJ1-1; possible D gene TRBD1, 5 bases. In germline, CDR1 is MNHEY, CDR2 SVGAGI. The V end lost 6 bases, the J end lost 8 bases, and 16 bases lay between the germline ends. This CDR3 comprises 13 residues.

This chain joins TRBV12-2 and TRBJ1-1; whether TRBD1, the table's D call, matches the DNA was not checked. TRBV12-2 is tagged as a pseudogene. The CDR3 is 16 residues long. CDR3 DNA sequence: TGTGCAAGTCGCTTAGCCCCGACAGGGAAGTTCGCTGAAGCTTTCTTT. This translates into CASRLAPTGKFAEAFF.

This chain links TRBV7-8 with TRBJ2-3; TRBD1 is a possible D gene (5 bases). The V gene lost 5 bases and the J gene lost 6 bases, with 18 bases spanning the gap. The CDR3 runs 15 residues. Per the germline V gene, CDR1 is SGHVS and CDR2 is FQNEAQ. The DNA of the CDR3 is TGTGCCAGCAGCCTCAGTGGGGCAGGGATCGATACGCAGTATTTT. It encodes CASSLSGAGIDTQYF.

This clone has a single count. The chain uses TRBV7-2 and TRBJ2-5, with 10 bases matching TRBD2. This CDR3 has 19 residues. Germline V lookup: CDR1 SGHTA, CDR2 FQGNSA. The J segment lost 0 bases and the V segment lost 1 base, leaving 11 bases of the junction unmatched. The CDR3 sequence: CASSLVGASGGGYQETQYF. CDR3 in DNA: TGTGCCAGCAGCTTAGTCGGTGCTAGCGGGGGAGGATACCAAGAGACCCAGTACTTC.

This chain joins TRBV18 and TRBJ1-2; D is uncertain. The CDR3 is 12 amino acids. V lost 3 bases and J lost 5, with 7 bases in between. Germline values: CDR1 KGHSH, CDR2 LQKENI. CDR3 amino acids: CASSPTEYGYTF. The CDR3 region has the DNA TGTGCCAGCTCACCCACAGAGTATGGCTACACCTTC.

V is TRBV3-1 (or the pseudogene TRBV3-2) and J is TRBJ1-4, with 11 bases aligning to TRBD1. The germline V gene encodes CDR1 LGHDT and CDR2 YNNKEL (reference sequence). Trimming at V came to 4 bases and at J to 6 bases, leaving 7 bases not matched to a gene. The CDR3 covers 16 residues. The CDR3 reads CASSRRMGQGDEKLFF. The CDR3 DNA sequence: TGTGCCAGCAGCCGCCGTATGGGACAGGGGGATGAAAAACTGTTTTTT.

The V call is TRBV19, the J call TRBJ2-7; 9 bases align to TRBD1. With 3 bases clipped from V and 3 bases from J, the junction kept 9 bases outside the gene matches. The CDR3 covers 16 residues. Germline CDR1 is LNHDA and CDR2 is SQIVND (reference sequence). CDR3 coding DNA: TGTGCCAGTAGTATGGCGGGACAGGGCAGTGGCTACGAGCAGTACTTC. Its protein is CASSMAGQGSGYEQYF.

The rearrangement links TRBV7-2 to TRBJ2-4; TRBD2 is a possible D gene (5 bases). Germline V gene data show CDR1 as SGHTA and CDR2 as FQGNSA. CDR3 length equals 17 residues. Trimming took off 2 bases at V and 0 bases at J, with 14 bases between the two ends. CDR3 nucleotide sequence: TGTGCCAGCAGCTTACTCGGGGTCCTCCTAGCCAAAAACATTCAGTACTTC. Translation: CASSLLGVLLAKNIQYF. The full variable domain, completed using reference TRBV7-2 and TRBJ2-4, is GAGVSQSPSNKVTEKGKDVELRCDPISGHTALYWYRQSLGQGLEFLIYFQGNSAPDKSGLPSDRFSAERTGGSVSTLTIQRTQQEDSAVYLCASSLLGVLLAKNIQYFGAGTRLSVL.

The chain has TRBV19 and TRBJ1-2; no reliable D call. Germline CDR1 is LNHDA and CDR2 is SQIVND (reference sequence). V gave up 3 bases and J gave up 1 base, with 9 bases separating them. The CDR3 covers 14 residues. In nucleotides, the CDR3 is TGTGCCAGTAGTATGACTTGGGTTAACTATGGCTACACCTTC. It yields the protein CASSMTWVNYGYTF.

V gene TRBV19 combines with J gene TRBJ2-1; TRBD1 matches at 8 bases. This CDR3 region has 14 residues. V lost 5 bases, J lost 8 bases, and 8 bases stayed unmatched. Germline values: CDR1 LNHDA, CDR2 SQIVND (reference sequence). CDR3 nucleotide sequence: TGTGCCAGTAGTTCCCCAGGGGGCAGCGATGAGCAGTTCTTC. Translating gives CASSSPGGSDEQFF.

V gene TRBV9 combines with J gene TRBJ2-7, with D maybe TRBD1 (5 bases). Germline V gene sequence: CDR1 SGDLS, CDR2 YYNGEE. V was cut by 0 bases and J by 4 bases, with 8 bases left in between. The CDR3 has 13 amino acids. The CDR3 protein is CASSVATGYEQYF. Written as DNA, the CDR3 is TGTGCCAGCAGCGTAGCTACAGGTTACGAGCAGTACTTC.

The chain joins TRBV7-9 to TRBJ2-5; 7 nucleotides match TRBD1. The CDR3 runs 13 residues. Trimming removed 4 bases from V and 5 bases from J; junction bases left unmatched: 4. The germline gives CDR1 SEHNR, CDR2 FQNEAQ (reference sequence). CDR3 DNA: TGTGCCAGCAGCTCACAGGGGTTGGAGACCCAGTACTTC. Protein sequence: CASSSQGLETQYF. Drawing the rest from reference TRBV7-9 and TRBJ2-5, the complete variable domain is DTGVSQNPRHKITKRGQNVTFRCDPISEHNRLYWYRQTLGQGPEFLTYFQNEAQLEKSRLLSDRFSAERPKGSFSTLEIQRTEQGDSAMYLCASSSQGLETQYFGPGTRLLVL.

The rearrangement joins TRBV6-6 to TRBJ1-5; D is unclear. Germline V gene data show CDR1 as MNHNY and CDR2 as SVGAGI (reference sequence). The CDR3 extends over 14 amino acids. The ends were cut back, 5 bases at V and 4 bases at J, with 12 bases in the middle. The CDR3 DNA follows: TGTGCCAGCAGTCCCTCAGGCGAAAATCAGCCCCAGCATTTT. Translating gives CASSPSGENQPQHF.

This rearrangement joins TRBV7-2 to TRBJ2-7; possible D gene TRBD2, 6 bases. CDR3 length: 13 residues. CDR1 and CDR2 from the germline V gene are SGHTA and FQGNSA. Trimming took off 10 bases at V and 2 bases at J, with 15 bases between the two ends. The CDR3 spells CATGGSGAYEQYF. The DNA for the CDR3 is TGTGCCACCGGGGGTAGCGGCGCCTACGAGCAGTACTTC.

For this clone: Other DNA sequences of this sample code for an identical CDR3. CDR3 bases: TGCGCCAGCAGCCAAGGCCAGGGGGCAGGCTATGGCTACACCTTC. Protein: CASSQGQGAGYGYTF. The rearrangement joins TRBV4-1 to TRBJ1-2, with 8 bases matching TRBD1. Germline CDR1 and CDR2: MGHRA and YSYEKL. V lost 1 base and J lost 4; bases outside the gene matches: 5. The CDR3 runs to 15 residues.

The CDR3, as DNA: TGTGCCAGCAGTTACCTTAGCGTCACCTACCCCCAAGAGACCCAGTACTTC. This encodes CASSYLSVTYPQETQYF. The gene calls are TRBV6-2 or TRBV6-3 and TRBJ2-5; possibly TRBD2 for D (5 bases). Trimming pared 2 bases from V and 1 base from J, leaving 17 bases between. CDR3 length equals 17 residues. CDR1 and CDR2 (germline): MNHEY, SVGEGT.

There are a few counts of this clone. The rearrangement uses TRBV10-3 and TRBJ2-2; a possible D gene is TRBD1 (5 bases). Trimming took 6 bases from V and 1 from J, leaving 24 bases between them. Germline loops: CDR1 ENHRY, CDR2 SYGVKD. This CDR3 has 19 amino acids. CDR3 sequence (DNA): TGTGCCATCAGCCCCAGCGTCGGGCCCCGGACACTGAACACCGGGGAGCTGTTTTTT. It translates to CAISPSVGPRTLNTGELFF.

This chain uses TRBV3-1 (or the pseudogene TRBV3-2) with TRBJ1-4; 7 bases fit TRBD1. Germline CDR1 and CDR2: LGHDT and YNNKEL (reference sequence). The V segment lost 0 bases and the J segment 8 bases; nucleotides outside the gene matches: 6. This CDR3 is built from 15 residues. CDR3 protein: CASSQDIGTVEKLFF. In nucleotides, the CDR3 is TGTGCCAGCAGCCAAGATATAGGGACAGTCGAAAAACTGTTTTTT.

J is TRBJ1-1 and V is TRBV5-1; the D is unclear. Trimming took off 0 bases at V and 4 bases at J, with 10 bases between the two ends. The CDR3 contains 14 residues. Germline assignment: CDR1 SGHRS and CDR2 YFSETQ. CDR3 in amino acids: CASSLEAASTEAFF. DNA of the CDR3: TGCGCCAGCAGCTTGGAGGCAGCTAGCACTGAAGCTTTCTTT.